This section outlines one TCR beta chain sequence together with its context. V lost 8 bases, J lost 6 bases, and 17 bases lay in between. Looked up from germline, CDR1 is SQVTM and CDR2 is ANQGSEA. The CDR3 is made up of 13 amino acids. This specimen belongs to a study of blood T cells in healthy people across ages. Through a sample-barcoded 5' primer and a J-beta primer mix, a second PCR was run for about 6 to 11 cycles. TCRdb recomputed calls from the 5' RACE reads with MiXCR, one row per CDR3 protein. The table records some 1,000,000 distinct CDR3 sequences, almost 25% of them present only once. The same data also contributed to another study, on T cells of mothers and their children. This second report adds: Using the M1S primer, the second PCR added sample barcodes along with 2-4 random nucleotides. Mothers yielded over 9 million CDR3 reads, children 3 million to 3.5 million each.

Sample: blood. V gene TRBV29-1 combines with J gene TRBJ2-1; no definite D call. The receptor was isolated from a girl between 2 and 10 years old in good health. CDR3 loop: CSIHALAANEQFF. The CDR3 DNA follows: TGCAGCATCCACGCATTGGCGGCCAATGAGCAGTTCTTC.